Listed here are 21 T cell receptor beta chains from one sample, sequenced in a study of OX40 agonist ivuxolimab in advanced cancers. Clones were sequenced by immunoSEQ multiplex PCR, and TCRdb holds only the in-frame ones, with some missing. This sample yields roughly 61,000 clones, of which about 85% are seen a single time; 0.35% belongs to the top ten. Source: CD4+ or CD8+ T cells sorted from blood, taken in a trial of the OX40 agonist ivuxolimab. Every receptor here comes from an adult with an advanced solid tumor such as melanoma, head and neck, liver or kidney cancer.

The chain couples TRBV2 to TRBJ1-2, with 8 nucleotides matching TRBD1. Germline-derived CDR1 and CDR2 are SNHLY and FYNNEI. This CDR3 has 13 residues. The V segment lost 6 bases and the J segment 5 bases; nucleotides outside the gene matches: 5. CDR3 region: CASSGTGTYGYTF. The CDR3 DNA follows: TGTGCCAGCAGCGGGACAGGAACTTATGGCTACACCTTC.

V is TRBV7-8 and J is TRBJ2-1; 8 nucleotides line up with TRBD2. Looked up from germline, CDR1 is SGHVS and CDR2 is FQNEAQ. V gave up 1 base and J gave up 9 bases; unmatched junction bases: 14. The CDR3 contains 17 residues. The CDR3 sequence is CASSLGAVQRGKGEQFF. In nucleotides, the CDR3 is TGTGCCAGCAGCTTAGGGGCGGTCCAGCGGGGGAAGGGTGAGCAGTTCTTC.

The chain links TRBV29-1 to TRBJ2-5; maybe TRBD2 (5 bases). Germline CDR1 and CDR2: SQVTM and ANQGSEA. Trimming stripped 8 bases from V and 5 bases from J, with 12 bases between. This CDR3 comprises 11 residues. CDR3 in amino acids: CSFLAAETQYF. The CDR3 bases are TGCAGCTTCCTAGCTGCGGAGACCCAGTACTTC.

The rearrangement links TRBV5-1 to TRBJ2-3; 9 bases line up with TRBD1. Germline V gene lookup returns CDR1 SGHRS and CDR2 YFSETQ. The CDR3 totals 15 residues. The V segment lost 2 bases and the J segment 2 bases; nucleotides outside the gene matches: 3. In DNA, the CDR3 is TGCGCCAGCAGCTTCGGGGACAGGGTCACAGATACGCAGTATTTT. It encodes CASSFGDRVTDTQYF.

CDR3 protein: CASNRGAGSSYEQYF. CDR3 DNA: TGTGCCAGCAACCGAGGAGCGGGGAGCTCCTACGAGCAGTACTTC. The V call is TRBV5-6, the J call TRBJ2-7; 7 positions match TRBD2. Germline V gives CDR1 SGHDT, CDR2 YYEEEE. The CDR3 contains 15 residues. With 6 bases clipped from V and 0 bases from J, the junction kept 9 bases outside the gene matches.

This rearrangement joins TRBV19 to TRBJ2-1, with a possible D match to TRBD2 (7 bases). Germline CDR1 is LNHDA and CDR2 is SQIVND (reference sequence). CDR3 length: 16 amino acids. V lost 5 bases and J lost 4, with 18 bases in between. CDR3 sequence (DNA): TGTGCCAGTAGTTCCCTAGGGGGGGGACGATACAATGAGCAGTTCTTC. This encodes CASSSLGGGRYNEQFF.

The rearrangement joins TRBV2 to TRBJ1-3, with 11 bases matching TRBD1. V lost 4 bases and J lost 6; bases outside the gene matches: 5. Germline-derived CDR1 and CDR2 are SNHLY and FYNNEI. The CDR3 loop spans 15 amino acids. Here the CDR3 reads CASSGDRGKENTIYF. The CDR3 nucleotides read TGTGCCAGCAGTGGGGACAGGGGGAAGGAAAACACCATATATTTT.

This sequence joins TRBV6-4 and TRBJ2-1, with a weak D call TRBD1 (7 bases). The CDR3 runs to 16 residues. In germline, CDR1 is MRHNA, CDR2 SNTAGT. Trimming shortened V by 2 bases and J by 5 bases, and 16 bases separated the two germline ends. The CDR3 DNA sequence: TGTGCCAGCAGTGACGGGCAGGGGGGCAAAAACAATGAGCAGTTCTTC. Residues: CASSDGQGGKNNEQFF.

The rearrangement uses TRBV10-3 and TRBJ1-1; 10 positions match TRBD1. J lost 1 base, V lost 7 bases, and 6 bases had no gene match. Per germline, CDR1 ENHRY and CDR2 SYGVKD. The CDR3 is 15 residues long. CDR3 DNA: TGTGCCATCAATGACAGGGGGCAGGGGAACACTGAAGCTTTCTTT. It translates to CAINDRGQGNTEAFF.

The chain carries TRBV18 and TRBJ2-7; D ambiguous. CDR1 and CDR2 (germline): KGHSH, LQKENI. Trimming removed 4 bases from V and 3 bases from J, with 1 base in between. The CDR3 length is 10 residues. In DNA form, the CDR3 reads TGTGCCAGCTCACTCTACGAGCAGTACTTC. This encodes CASSLYEQYF.

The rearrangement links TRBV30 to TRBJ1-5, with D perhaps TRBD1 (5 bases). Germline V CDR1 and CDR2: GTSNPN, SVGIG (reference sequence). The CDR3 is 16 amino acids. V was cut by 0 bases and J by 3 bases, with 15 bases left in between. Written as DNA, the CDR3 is TGTGCCTGGAGTGTATCGCCGGGGACCGCCAATCAGCCCCAGCATTTT. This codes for CAWSVSPGTANQPQHF.

CDR3 amino acids: CATSRDNRHYGYTF. CDR3 sequence (DNA): TGTGCCACCAGCAGGGACAACCGACACTATGGCTACACCTTC. The rearrangement links TRBV15 to TRBJ1-2; D perhaps matches TRBD1 (5 bases). Germline-derived CDR1 and CDR2 are LNHNV and YYDKDF (reference sequence). The CDR3 extends over 14 amino acids. Trimming took 3 bases from V and 3 from J, leaving 11 bases between them.

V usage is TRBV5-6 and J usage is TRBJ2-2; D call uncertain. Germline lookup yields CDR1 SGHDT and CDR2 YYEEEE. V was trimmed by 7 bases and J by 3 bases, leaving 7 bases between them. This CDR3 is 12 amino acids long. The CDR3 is CASELYTGELFF. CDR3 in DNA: TGTGCCAGCGAGCTATACACCGGGGAGCTGTTTTTT.

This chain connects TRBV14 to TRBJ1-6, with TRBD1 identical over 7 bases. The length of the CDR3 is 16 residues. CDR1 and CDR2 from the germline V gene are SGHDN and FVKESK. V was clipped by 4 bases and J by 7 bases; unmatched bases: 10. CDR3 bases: TGTGCCAGCAGCCGGCAACAGGGGTTATCGAATTCACCCCTCCACTTT. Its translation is CASSRQQGLSNSPLHF.

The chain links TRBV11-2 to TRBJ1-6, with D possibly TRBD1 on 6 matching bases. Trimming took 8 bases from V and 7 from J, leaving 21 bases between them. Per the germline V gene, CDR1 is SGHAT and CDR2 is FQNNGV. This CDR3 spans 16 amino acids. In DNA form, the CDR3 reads TGTGCCAGCGGCAGCAGTCCGAGGGGGTTAAATTCACCCCTCCACTTT. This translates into CASGSSPRGLNSPLHF.

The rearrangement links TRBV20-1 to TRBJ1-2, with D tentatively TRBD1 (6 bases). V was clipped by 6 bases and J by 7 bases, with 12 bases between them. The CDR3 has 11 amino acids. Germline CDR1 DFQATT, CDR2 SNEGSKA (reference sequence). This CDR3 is CSATGWSGYTF. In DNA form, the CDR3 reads TGCAGTGCCACAGGGTGGAGTGGCTACACCTTC.

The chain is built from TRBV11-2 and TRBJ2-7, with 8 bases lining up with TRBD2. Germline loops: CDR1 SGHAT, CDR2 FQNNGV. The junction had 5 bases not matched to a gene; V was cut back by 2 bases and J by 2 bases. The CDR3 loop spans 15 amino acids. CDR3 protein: CASSLLGTSPYEQYF. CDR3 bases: TGTGCCAGCAGCTTACTCGGGACTAGTCCCTACGAGCAGTACTTC.

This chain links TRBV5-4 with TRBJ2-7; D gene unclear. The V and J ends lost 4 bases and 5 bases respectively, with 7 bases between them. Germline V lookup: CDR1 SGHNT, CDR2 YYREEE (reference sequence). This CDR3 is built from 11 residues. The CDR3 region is CASSRSDEQYF. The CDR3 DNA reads TGTGCCAGCAGCCGGTCGGACGAGCAGTACTTC.

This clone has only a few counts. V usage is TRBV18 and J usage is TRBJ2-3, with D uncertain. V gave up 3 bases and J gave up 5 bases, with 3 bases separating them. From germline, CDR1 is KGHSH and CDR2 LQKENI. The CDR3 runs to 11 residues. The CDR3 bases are TGTGCCAGCTCACCGGTAGATACGCAGTATTTT. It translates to CASSPVDTQYF.

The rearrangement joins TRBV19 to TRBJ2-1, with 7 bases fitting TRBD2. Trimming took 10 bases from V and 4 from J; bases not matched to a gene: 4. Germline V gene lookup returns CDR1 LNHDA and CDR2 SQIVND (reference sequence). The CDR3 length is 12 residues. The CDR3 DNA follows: TGTGCCACCCGGGACTATTACAATGAGCAGTTCTTC. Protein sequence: CATRDYYNEQFF.

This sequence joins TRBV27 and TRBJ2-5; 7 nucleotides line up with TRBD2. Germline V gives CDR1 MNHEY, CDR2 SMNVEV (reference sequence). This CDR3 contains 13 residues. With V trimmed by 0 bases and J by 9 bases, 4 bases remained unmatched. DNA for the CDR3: TGTGCCAGCAGTTTATCGTGGGCGGGAGCCCAGTACTTC. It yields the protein CASSLSWAGAQYF.